A single sample is the source of the 2 T cell receptor beta chains below, sequenced in a study of cytomegalovirus exposure and HLA in healthy donors. The PCR contained 60 Vbeta and 13 Jbeta primers. TCRdb's copy holds only in-frame clones and misses some; the assay was immunoSEQ multiplex PCR. Of 140,000 or so clones listed, roughly 68% are singletons. Sequenced: PBMCs. These receptor sequences come from a man in his sixties in good health and CMV-seronegative.

This clone was recorded a few times. The rearrangement uses TRBV6-5 and TRBJ1-1; 11 positions agree with TRBD1. V was clipped by 4 bases and J by 3 bases; unmatched bases: 4. The CDR3 is 15 residues long. The V gene's germline CDR1 is MNHEY and CDR2 SVGAGI. Written as DNA, the CDR3 is TGTGCCAGCAGTTCCGGACAGGGGGCGTACACTGAAGCTTTCTTT. Its translation: CASSSGQGAYTEAFF.

This sequence joins TRBV6-1 and TRBJ1-4; D unclear. CDR1 and CDR2 from the germline V gene are MNHNS and SASEGT. This CDR3 contains 17 residues. Between the trimmed V and J ends, which lost 2 bases and 0 bases, there was a span of 13 bases. The CDR3 nucleotides are TGTGCCAGCAGTGAAACCGCAGGCCCTGCAACTAATGAAAAACTGTTTTTT. It specifies CASSETAGPATNEKLFF.